This T cell receptor beta chain was found in a study of resident and recirculating memory T cells in vitiligo. Study-wide background: Shave-biopsy epidermis from lesional and nonlesional skin was sequenced alongside PBMCs. Notes on the study in general: No unique dominant TCR clone was found in vitiligo lesions. Sequences differed between biopsy sites and patients, suggesting private specificity.

Assay: immunoSEQ multiplex PCR; the TCRdb copy retains only in-frame clones and omits some. The sample includes 75,000 to 85,000 clones, about 91% seen only once; the top ten take roughly 5%. A note on this clone: Its antigen is unidentified.

No patient showed confetti depigmentation, a clinical sign of active disease. Looked up from germline, CDR1 is ENHRY and CDR2 is SYGVKD. J lost 5 bases, V lost 3 bases, and 3 bases had no gene match. The CDR3 sequence is 15 residues long. This TCR came from a male donor with vitiligo. The sequencing sample was made of blood. This chain joins TRBV10-3 and TRBJ1-5; 11 nucleotides match TRBD1. The CDR3 protein is CAISDMGQGDQPQHF. The CDR3 coding sequence is TGTGCCATCAGTGACATGGGACAGGGGGATCAGCCCCAGCATTTT.